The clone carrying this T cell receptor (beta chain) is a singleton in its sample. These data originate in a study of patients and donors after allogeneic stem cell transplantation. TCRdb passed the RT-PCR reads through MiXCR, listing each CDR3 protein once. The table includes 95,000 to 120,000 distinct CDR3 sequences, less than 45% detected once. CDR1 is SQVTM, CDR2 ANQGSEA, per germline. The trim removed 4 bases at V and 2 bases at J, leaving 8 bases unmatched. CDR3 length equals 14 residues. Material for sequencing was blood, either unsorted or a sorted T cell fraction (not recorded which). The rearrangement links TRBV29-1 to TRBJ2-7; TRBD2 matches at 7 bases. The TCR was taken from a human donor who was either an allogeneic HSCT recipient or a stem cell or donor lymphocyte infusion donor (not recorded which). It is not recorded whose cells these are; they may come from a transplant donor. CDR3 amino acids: CSVGVRETPYEQYF. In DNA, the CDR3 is TGCAGCGTTGGGGTGCGGGAGACCCCCTACGAGCAGTACTTC.